This is a list of T cell receptor beta chains from one sample in a study of blood T cell repertoires in COVID-19. The repertoire was sequenced with immunoSEQ multiplex PCR; TCRdb's copy has only in-frame clones and lacks some. The sample holds fewer than 110,000 clones, nearly 90% seen once. The sequencing input was peripheral blood. The source of these receptors is a man aged 45-60 years in a cohort sampled during active COVID-19. CDR3s include the opening cysteine and the closing phenylalanine or tryptophan. D genes are given only for firm matches.

V: TRBV5-1; D: NA; CDR3: CASSVSGTSNEKLFF
V: TRBV4-1; D: NA; CDR3: CASSLRESQPQHF
V: TRBV5-3; D: NA; CDR3: CARSPRGGYEQYF
V: TRBV5-4; D: TRBD1; CDR3: CASSLGTDRAGELFF
V: TRBV7-3; D: NA; CDR3: CASELARGTGELFF
V: TRBV9; D: NA; CDR3: CASSVSGATNYGYTF
V: TRBV5-1; D: TRBD1; CDR3: CASSLSVGQGDDEQFF
V: TRBV7-6; D: NA; CDR3: CASSFLGSRSNEQFF
V: TRBV3-1/TRBV3-2; D: NA; CDR3: CASSQGYLGQEKLFF
V: TRBV19; D: NA; CDR3: CASSIGLGSYNEQFF
V: TRBV3-1/TRBV3-2; D: NA; CDR3: CASSRRGGEKLFF
V: TRBV5-1; D: NA; CDR3: CASSLGGGVQVRFF
V: TRBV28; D: TRBD1; CDR3: CASAGQGVEKLFF
V: TRBV23-1; D: TRBD1; CDR3: CASTAEDREVLDTEAFF
V: TRBV5-8; D: TRBD2; CDR3: CATGLAGGGPEQFF
V: TRBV11-1; D: TRBD1; CDR3: CASSLNPQGSFYTQYF
V: TRBV5-6; D: TRBD1; CDR3: CASSLTGQRVTEAFF
V: TRBV4-1; D: TRBD1; CDR3: CASSQEGTGADTQYF
V: TRBV7-2; D: TRBD2; CDR3: CASIHGGAKNIQYF
V: TRBV19; D: NA; CDR3: CASSIGVGRVNTEAFF
V: TRBV7-2; D: TRBD2; CDR3: CASSSTSGGGETQYF
V: TRBV6-6; D: NA; CDR3: CASRQGFVSEQFF
V: TRBV19; D: NA; CDR3: CASSISEGGYTF
V: TRBV27; D: TRBD1; CDR3: CASSAQTGSEPRWETQYF
V: TRBV5-4; D: TRBD2; CDR3: CASSPQQLAGNTGELFF
V: TRBV6-2/TRBV6-3; D: NA; CDR3: CASSRATKKNTEAFF
V: TRBV11-3; D: TRBD2; CDR3: CASTRTSNLYEQYF
V: TRBV13; D: TRBD2; CDR3: CASSQLAGAPRNQETQYF
V: TRBV11-3; D: NA; CDR3: CASSLGGDYGYTF
V: TRBV2; D: TRBD1; CDR3: CASRDRGNTGELFF
V: TRBV7-3; D: NA; CDR3: CASSPIPGVAADTQYF
V: TRBV23-1; D: TRBD2; CDR3: CASPETSGDSTDTQYF
V: TRBV7-3; D: TRBD1; CDR3: CASSSSQGAGELFF
V: TRBV29-1; D: NA; CDR3: CSGTGFNGELFF
V: TRBV18; D: NA; CDR3: CASSPLLGGEQYF
V: TRBV10-1; D: TRBD2; CDR3: CASSESGSGGRTDTQYF
V: TRBV28; D: TRBD1; CDR3: CASSKTGVANTEAFF
V: TRBV3-1/TRBV3-2; D: NA; CDR3: CASSQGLGGRLTKNIQYF
V: TRBV3-1/TRBV3-2; D: NA; CDR3: CASSRQGAKIEQYF
V: TRBV16; D: NA; CDR3: CASSPQGDYGYTF
V: TRBV5-1; D: NA; CDR3: CASSVEGRGDTEAFF
V: TRBV2; D: NA; CDR3: CASSRQGDVFF
V: TRBV11-3; D: NA; CDR3: CASSSMTAATIYF
V: TRBV6-1; D: NA; CDR3: CASSDQGETQYF
V: TRBV9; D: NA; CDR3: CASSVDNWNEQFF
V: TRBV4-1; D: NA; CDR3: CASSKSIDSHGNTIYF
V: TRBV5-4; D: TRBD1; CDR3: CASSRRDSVSYEQYF
V: TRBV6-2/TRBV6-3; D: TRBD2; CDR3: CASSDPPGGSETQYF
V: TRBV6-5; D: TRBD1; CDR3: CASSLDRGVYEQYF
V: TRBV5-6; D: NA; CDR3: CASSFMATPSSYNSPLHF
V: TRBV19; D: TRBD2; CDR3: CASSTSGRELFF
V: TRBV7-3; D: NA; CDR3: CASSLTGPTGEQYF
V: TRBV5-1; D: NA; CDR3: CASSLVARVTNTGELFF
V: TRBV6-6; D: TRBD1; CDR3: CASSQGTGISGNTIYF
V: TRBV19; D: NA; CDR3: CASRVSLNTEAFF